This TCR beta chain appears in the sequencing data of a study of a mutant IDH1 vaccine in newly diagnosed glioma. Concerning this clone itself: Its target is not known.

Whole-study findings and limits: The occurrence of vaccine-induced immune responses was seen in around 92% of patients.

CDR3 size: 16 residues. J was trimmed by 4 bases and V by 2 bases; bases with no gene match: 11. Germline CDR1 is SGHVS and CDR2 is FNYEAQ. The repertoire was sequenced with immunoSEQ multiplex PCR; TCRdb's copy has only in-frame clones and lacks some. Of about 68,000 clones listed, roughly 78% are singletons. Time point of the sample: baseline, week 1 (first vaccination visit). Treatment meaning: pre-vaccination baseline after standard-of-care therapy. The clonotype originates from a man aged 45-65 years with glioma. The sequenced sample was PBMCs, obtained from a glioma patient treated with radiotherapy, temozolomide or both. The chain carries TRBV7-6 and TRBJ2-7, with 7 positions matching TRBD1. As DNA, the CDR3 is TGTGCCAGCAGCTTAAGCGGCGCCACAGGGGCATACGAGCAGTACTTC. It specifies CASSLSGATGAYEQYF. The variable domain in full, with the rest retrieved from reference TRBV7-6 and TRBJ2-7, is GAGVSQSPRYKVTKRGQDVALRCDPISGHVSLYWYRQALGQGPEFLTYFNYEAQQDKSGLPNDRFSAERPEGSISTLTIQRTEQRDSAMYRCASSLSGATGAYEQYFGPGTRLTVT.